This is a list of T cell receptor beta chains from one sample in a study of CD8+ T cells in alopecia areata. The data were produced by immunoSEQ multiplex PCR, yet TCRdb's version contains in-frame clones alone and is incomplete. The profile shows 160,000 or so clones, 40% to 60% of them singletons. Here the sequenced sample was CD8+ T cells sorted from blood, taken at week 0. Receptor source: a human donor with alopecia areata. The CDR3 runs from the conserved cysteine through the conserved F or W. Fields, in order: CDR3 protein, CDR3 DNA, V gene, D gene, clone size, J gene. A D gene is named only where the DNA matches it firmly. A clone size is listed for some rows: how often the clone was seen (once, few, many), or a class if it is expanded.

CDR3 protein: CASSSYSQGQETQYF
CDR3 DNA: TGTGCCAGCAGCTCGTATAGTCAGGGGCAAGAGACCCAGTACTTC
V gene: TRBV7-2
D gene: -
clone size: -
J gene: TRBJ2-5

CDR3 protein: CASSLGLDTQYF
CDR3 DNA: TGTGCCAGCAGCTTGGGGTTGGATACGCAGTATTTT
V gene: TRBV5-6
D gene: -
clone size: few
J gene: TRBJ2-3

CDR3 protein: CSVGEGVANTQYF
CDR3 DNA: TGCAGCGTTGGGGAGGGAGTAGCTAATACGCAGTATTTT
V gene: TRBV29-1
D gene: TRBD2
clone size: few
J gene: TRBJ2-3

CDR3 protein: CASSLDFAYEQYF
CDR3 DNA: TGTGCCAGCAGCTTAGATTTTGCCTACGAGCAGTACTTC
V gene: TRBV11-2
D gene: -
clone size: few
J gene: TRBJ2-7

CDR3 protein: CASSLGLTEAFF
CDR3 DNA: TGTGCCAGCAGCTTGGGGCTCACTGAAGCTTTCTTT
V gene: TRBV5-6
D gene: -
clone size: -
J gene: TRBJ1-1

CDR3 protein: CASTSSGTRVAGELFF
CDR3 DNA: TGTGCCAGCACCTCCTCCGGGACTAGAGTCGCCGGGGAGCTGTTTTTT
V gene: TRBV5-6
D gene: TRBD2
clone size: once
J gene: TRBJ2-2

CDR3 protein: CASSVDPSGAVEQYF
CDR3 DNA: TGTGCCAGCAGCGTAGACCCCAGCGGGGCGGTCGAGCAGTACTTC
V gene: TRBV9
D gene: TRBD2
clone size: -
J gene: TRBJ2-7

CDR3 protein: CSAPSVTGHFF
CDR3 DNA: TGCAGTGCCCCCTCGGTGACAGGGCATTTCTTT
V gene: TRBV20-1
D gene: TRBD1
clone size: few
J gene: TRBJ1-1

CDR3 protein: CASSLSGLGNTEAFF
CDR3 DNA: TGTGCCAGCAGTTTATCAGGGTTAGGGAACACTGAAGCTTTCTTT
V gene: TRBV27
D gene: -
clone size: few
J gene: TRBJ1-1

CDR3 protein: CAWTGSQGSYEQYF
CDR3 DNA: TGTGCCTGGACGGGAAGCCAGGGGTCCTACGAGCAGTACTTC
V gene: TRBV30
D gene: -
clone size: -
J gene: TRBJ2-7

CDR3 protein: CASSYSTTNTGELFF
CDR3 DNA: TGCGCCAGCAGCTACTCAACTACGAACACCGGGGAGCTGTTTTTT
V gene: TRBV4-3
D gene: -
clone size: -
J gene: TRBJ2-2

CDR3 protein: CSVEDPKDSRSGANVLTF
CDR3 DNA: TGCAGCGTTGAAGACCCGAAAGACAGCCGCTCTGGGGCCAACGTCCTGACTTTC
V gene: TRBV29-1
D gene: -
clone size: -
J gene: TRBJ2-6

CDR3 protein: CASSLGVMIYNEQFF
CDR3 DNA: TGTGCCAGCAGCTTGGGAGTAATGATTTACAATGAGCAGTTCTTC
V gene: TRBV5-6
D gene: -
clone size: -
J gene: TRBJ2-1

CDR3 protein: CASKGGRVLSYEQYF
CDR3 DNA: TGCGCCAGCAAGGGAGGGAGGGTCCTCTCCTACGAGCAGTACTTC
V gene: TRBV4-1
D gene: TRBD2
clone size: -
J gene: TRBJ2-7

CDR3 protein: CSVKGTGLETQYF
CDR3 DNA: TGCAGCGTAAAGGGAACAGGGCTGGAGACCCAGTACTTC
V gene: TRBV29-1
D gene: -
clone size: few
J gene: TRBJ2-5

CDR3 protein: CASSQDVRGYEQYF
CDR3 DNA: TGCGCCAGCAGCCAAGATGTTCGGGGGTACGAGCAGTACTTC
V gene: TRBV4-3
D gene: -
clone size: few
J gene: TRBJ2-7

CDR3 protein: CASSDSGLPTDEQFF
CDR3 DNA: TGTGCCAGCAGTGATTCCGGGTTACCCACCGATGAGCAGTTCTTC
V gene: TRBV6-4
D gene: -
clone size: many
J gene: TRBJ2-1

CDR3 protein: CASSWTGDQPQHF
CDR3 DNA: TGTGCCAGCAGTTGGACAGGGGATCAGCCCCAGCATTTT
V gene: TRBV27
D gene: TRBD1
clone size: few
J gene: TRBJ1-5

CDR3 protein: CAWIGRGEAEAFF
CDR3 DNA: TGTGCCTGGATAGGCAGGGGAGAGGCCGAAGCTTTCTTT
V gene: TRBV30
D gene: -
clone size: -
J gene: TRBJ1-1

CDR3 protein: CASSDQTGNQETQYF
CDR3 DNA: TGTGCCAGCAGTGACCAGACAGGAAACCAAGAGACCCAGTACTTC
V gene: TRBV27
D gene: -
clone size: -
J gene: TRBJ2-5

CDR3 protein: CSVEKGLNEAFF
CDR3 DNA: TGCAGCGTTGAAAAGGGACTCAATGAAGCTTTCTTT
V gene: TRBV29-1
D gene: -
clone size: -
J gene: TRBJ1-1

CDR3 protein: CASSLRQDMTNEKLFF
CDR3 DNA: TGTGCCAGCAGCTTAAGACAGGACATGACTAATGAAAAACTGTTTTTT
V gene: TRBV7-6
D gene: -
clone size: -
J gene: TRBJ1-4

CDR3 protein: CASSLGGLAPYF
CDR3 DNA: TGTGCCAGCAGCTTAGGAGGACTAGCCCCATACTTC
V gene: TRBV7-2
D gene: TRBD2
clone size: once
J gene: TRBJ2-5

CDR3 protein: CASSQDTLESNTEAFF
CDR3 DNA: TGTGCCAGCAGCCAGGATACGCTCGAATCGAACACTGAAGCTTTCTTT
V gene: TRBV14
D gene: -
clone size: -
J gene: TRBJ1-1